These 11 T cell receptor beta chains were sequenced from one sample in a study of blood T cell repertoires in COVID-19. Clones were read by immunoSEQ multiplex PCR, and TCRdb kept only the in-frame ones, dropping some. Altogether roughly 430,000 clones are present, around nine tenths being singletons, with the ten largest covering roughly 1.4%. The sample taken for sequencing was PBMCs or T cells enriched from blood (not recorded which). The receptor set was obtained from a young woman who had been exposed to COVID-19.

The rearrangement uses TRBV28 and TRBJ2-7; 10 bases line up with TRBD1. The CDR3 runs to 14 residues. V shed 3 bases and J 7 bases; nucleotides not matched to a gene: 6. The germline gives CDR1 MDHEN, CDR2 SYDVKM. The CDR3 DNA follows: TGTGCCAGCAGTTTTGACAGGGGGCTTCAGGAGCAGTACTTC. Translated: CASSFDRGLQEQYF.

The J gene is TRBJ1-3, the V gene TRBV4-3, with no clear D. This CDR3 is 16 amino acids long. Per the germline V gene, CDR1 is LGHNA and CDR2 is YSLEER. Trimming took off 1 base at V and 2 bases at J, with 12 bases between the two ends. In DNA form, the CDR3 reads TGCGCCAGCAGCCAAGGGGTAGGAGCTACTGGAAACACCATATATTTT. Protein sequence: CASSQGVGATGNTIYF.

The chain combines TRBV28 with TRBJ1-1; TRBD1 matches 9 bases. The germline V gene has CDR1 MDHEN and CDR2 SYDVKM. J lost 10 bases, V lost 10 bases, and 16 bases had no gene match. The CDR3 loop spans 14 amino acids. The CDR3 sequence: CATTAGQGVSLAFF. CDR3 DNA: TGTGCCACCACTGCGGGACAGGGCGTTTCGTTAGCTTTCTTT.

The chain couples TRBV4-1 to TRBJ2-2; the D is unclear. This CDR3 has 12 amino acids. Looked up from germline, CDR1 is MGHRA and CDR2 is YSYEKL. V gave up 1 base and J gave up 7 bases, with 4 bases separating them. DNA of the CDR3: TGCGCCAGCAGCCAAGTAGTCGGGGAGCTGTTTTTT. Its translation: CASSQVVGELFF.

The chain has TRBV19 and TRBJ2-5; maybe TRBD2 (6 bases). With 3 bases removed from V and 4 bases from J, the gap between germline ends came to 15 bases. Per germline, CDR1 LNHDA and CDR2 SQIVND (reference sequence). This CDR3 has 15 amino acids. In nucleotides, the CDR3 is TGTGCCAGTAGTATCACCCCGGGAGAGGCAGAGACCCAGTACTTC. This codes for CASSITPGEAETQYF.

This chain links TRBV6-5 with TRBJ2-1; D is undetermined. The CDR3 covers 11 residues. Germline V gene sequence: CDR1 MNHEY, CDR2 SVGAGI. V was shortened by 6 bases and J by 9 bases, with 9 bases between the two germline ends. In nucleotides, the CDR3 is TGTGCCAGCAGGACCTCGGGTGAGCAGTTCTTC. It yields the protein CASRTSGEQFF.

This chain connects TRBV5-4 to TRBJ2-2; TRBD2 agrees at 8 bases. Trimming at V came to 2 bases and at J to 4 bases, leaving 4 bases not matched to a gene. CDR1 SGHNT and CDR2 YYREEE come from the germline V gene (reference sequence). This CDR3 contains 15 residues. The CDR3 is CASSFSGGPTGELFF. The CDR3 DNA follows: TGTGCCAGCAGCTTTTCGGGGGGGCCCACCGGGGAGCTGTTTTTT.

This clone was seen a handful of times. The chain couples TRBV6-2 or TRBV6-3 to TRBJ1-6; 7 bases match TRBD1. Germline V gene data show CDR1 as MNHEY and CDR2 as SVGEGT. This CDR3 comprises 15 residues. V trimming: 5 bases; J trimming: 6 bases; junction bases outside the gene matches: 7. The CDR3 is CASSRRDRSNSPLHF. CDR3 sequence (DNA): TGTGCCAGCAGTAGAAGGGACAGATCTAATTCACCCCTCCACTTT.

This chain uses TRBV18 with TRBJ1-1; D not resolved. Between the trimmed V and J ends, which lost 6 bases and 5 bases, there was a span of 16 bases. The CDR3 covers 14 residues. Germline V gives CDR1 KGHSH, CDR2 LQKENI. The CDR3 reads CASSEDMGRTEAFF. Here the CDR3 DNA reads TGTGCCAGCTCGGAAGACATGGGGAGGACTGAAGCTTTCTTT.

The CDR3 protein is CASSQESGGSEQYF. The CDR3 coding sequence is TGCGCCAGCAGCCAAGAATCGGGGGGGTCCGAGCAGTACTTC. The chain combines TRBV4-1 with TRBJ2-7, with TRBD2 identical over 8 bases. This CDR3 spans 14 amino acids. Germline lookup yields CDR1 MGHRA and CDR2 YSYEKL. V dropped 0 bases and J dropped 6; count of bases not matched to a gene: 4.

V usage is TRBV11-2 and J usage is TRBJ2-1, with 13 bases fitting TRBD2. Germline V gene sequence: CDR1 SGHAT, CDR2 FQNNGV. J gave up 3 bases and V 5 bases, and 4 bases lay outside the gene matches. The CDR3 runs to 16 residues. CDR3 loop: CASSILAGGYYNEQFF. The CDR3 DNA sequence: TGTGCCAGCAGCATACTAGCGGGAGGGTACTACAATGAGCAGTTCTTC.